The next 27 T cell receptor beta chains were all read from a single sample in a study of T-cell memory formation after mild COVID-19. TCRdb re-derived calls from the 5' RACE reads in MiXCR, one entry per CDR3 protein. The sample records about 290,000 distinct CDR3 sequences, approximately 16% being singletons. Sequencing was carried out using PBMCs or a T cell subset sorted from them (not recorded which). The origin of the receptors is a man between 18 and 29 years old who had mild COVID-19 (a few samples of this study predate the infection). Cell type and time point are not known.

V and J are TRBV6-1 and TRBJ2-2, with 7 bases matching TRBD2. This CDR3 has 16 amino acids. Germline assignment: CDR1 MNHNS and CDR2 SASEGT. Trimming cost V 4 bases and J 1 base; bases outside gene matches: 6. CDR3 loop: CASSVASGQNTGELFF. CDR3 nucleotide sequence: TGTGCCAGCAGTGTGGCTAGCGGCCAGAACACCGGGGAGCTGTTTTTT.

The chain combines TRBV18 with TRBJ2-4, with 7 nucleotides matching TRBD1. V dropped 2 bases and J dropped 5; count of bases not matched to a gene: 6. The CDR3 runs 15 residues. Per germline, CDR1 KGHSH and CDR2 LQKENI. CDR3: CASSPSMGQQNIQYF. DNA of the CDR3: TGTGCCAGCTCACCAAGTATGGGACAGCAAAACATTCAGTACTTC.

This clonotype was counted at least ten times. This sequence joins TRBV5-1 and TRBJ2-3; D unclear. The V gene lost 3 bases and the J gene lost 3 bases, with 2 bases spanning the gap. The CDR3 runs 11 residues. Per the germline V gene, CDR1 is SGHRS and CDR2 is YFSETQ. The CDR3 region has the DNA TGCGCCAGCAGCTGGACAGATACGCAGTATTTT. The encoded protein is CASSWTDTQYF. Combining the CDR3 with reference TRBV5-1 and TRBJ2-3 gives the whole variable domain KAGVTQTPRYLIKTRGQQVTLSCSPISGHRSVSWYQQTPGQGLQFLFEYFSETQRNKGNFPGRFSGRQFSNSRSEMNVSTLELGDSALYLCASSWTDTQYFGPGTRLTVL.

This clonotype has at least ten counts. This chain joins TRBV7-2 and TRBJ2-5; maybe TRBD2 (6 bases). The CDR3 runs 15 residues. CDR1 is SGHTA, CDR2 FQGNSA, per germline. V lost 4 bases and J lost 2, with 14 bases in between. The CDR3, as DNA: TGTGCCAGCAGCTCATACGGGGGAATACAAGAGACCCAGTACTTC. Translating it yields CASSSYGGIQETQYF. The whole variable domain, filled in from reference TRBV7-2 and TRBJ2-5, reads GAGVSQSPSNKVTEKGKDVELRCDPISGHTALYWYRQSLGQGLEFLIYFQGNSAPDKSGLPSDRFSAERTGGSVSTLTIQRTQQEDSAVYLCASSSYGGIQETQYFGPGTRLLVL.

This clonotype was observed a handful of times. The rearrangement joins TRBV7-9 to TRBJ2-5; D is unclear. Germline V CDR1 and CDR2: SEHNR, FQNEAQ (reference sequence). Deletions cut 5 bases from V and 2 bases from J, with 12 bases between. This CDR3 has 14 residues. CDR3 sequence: CASSRRTEQETQYF. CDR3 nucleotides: TGTGCCAGCAGCCGTAGGACGGAGCAAGAGACCCAGTACTTC.

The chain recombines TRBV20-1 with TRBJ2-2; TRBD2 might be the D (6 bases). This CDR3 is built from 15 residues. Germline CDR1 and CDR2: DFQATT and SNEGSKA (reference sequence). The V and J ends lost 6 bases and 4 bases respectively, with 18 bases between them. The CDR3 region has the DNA TGCAGTGCATCTGACCCTGCGGGGTTCACCGGGGAGCTGTTTTTT. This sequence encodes CSASDPAGFTGELFF.

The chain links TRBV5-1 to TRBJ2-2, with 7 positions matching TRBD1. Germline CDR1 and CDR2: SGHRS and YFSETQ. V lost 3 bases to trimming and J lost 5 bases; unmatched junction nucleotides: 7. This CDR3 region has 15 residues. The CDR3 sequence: CASSSDTGETGELFF. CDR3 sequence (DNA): TGCGCCAGCAGCTCAGATACAGGGGAGACCGGGGAGCTGTTTTTT.

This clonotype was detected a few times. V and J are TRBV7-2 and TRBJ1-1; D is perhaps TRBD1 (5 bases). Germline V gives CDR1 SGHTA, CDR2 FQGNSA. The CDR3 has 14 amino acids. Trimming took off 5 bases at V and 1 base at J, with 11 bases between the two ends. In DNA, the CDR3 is TGTGCCAGCAGCAGCCCGGGACCGAACACTGAAGCTTTCTTT. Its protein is CASSSPGPNTEAFF.

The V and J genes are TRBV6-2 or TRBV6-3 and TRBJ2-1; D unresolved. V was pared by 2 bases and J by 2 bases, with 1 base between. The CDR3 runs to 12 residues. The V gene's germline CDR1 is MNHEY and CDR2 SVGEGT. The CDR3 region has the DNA TGTGCCAGCAGTTACCCCTACAATGAGCAGTTCTTC. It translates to CASSYPYNEQFF.

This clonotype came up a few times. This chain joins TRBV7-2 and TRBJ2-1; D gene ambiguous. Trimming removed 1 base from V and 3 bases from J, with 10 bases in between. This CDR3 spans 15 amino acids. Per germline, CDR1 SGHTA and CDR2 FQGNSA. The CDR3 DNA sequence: TGTGCCAGCAGCTTAGTAGGGCCGAACTACAATGAGCAGTTCTTC. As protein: CASSLVGPNYNEQFF.

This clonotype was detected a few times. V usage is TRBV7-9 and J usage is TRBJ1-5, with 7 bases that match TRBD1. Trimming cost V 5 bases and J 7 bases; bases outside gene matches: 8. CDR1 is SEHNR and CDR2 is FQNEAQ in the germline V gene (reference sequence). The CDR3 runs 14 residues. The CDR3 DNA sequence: TGTGCCAGCAGCCCTTCGACAGGGCCCCAGCCCCAGCATTTT. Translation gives CASSPSTGPQPQHF.

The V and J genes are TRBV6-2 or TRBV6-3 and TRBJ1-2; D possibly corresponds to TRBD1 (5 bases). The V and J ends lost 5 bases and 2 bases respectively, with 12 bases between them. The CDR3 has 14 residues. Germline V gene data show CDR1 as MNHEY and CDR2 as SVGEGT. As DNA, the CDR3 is TGTGCCAGCAGTACCGGGACGGTGAACTATGGCTACACCTTC. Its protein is CASSTGTVNYGYTF.

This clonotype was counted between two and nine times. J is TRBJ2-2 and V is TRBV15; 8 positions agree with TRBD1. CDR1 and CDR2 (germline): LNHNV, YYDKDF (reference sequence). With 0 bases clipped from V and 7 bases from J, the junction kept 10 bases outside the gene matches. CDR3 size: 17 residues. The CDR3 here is CATSREMSTGESGELFF. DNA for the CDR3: TGTGCCACCAGCAGAGAGATGTCGACAGGGGAGAGCGGGGAGCTGTTTTTT.

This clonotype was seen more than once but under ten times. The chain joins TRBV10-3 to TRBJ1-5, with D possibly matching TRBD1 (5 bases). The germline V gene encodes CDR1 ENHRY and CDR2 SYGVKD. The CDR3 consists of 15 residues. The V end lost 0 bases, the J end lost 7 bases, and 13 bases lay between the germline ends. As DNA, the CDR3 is TGTGCCATCAGTGAGTCAAGCTGGGGGAGCCAGCCCCAGCATTTT. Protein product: CAISESSWGSQPQHF.

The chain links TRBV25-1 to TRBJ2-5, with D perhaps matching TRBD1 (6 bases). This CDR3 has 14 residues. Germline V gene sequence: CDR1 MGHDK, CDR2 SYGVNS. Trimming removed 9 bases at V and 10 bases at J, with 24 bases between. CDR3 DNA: TGTGCCAGTACACAAGACACGTTAGGGGGTGGCCAGTACTTC. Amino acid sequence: CASTQDTLGGGQYF.

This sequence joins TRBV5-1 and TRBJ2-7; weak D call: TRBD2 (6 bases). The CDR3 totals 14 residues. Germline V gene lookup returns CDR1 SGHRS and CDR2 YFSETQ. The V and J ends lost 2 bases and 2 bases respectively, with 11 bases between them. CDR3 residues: CASSFGGRTYEQYF. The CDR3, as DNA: TGCGCCAGCAGCTTTGGGGGGAGGACCTACGAGCAGTACTTC.

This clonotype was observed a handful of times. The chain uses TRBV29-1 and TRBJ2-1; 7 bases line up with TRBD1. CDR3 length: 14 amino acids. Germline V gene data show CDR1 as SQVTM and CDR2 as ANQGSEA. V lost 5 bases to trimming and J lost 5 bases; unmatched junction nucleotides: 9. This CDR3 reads CSVRDSQTNNEQFF. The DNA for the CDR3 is TGCAGCGTTCGGGACAGCCAGACTAACAATGAGCAGTTCTTC.

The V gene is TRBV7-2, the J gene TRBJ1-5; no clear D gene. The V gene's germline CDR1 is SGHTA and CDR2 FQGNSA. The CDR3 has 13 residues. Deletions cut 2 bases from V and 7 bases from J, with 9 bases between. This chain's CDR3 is CASSLSREQPQHF. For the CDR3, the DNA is TGTGCCAGCAGCTTATCTCGCGAGCAGCCCCAGCATTTT.

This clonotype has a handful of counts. CDR3 coding DNA: TGTGCCAGCAGCACGACAGGGGGGCACAATGAGCAGTTCTTC. It codes for CASSTTGGHNEQFF. J is TRBJ2-1 and V is TRBV7-2, with 9 bases lining up with TRBD1. CDR3 size: 14 residues. The germline V gene has CDR1 SGHTA and CDR2 FQGNSA. The V gene end was trimmed by 5 bases and the J gene end by 5 bases; junction bases not matched to a gene: 4.

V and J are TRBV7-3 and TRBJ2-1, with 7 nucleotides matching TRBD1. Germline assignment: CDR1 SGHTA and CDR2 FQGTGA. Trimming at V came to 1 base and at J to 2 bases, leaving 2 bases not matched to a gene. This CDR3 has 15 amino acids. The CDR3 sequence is CASSLKQGTYNEQFF. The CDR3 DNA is TGTGCCAGCAGCTTAAAACAGGGGACCTACAATGAGCAGTTCTTC. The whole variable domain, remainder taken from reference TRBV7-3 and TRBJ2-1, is GAGVSQTPSNKVTEKGKYVELRCDPISGHTALYWYRQSLGQGPEFLIYFQGTGAADDSGLPNDRFFAVRPEGSVSTLKIQRTERGDSAVYLCASSLKQGTYNEQFFGPGTRLTVL.

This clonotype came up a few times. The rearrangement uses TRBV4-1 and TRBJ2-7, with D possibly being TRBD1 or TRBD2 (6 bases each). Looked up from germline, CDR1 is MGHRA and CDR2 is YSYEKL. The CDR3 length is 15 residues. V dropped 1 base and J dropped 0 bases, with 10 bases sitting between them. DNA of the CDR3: TGCGCCAGCAGCCAAGGGCGGGACAACTCCTACGAGCAGTACTTC. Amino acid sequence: CASSQGRDNSYEQYF.

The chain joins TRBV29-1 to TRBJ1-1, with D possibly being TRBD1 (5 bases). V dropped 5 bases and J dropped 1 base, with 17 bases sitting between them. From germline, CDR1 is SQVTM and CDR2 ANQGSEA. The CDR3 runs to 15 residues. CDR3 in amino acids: CSVWGSSSPNTEAFF. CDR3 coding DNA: TGCAGCGTTTGGGGGAGTAGTTCGCCGAACACTGAAGCTTTCTTT.

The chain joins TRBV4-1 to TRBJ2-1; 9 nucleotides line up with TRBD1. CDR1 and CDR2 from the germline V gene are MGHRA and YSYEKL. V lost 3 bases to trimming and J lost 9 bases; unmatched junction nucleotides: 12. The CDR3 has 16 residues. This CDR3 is CASSQEPGQGGGEQFF. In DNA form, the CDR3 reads TGCGCCAGCAGCCAGGAACCGGGACAGGGAGGAGGTGAGCAGTTCTTC.

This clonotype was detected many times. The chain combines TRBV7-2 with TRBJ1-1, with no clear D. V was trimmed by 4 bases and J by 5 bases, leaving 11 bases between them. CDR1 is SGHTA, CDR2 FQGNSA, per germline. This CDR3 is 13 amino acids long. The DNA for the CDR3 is TGTGCCAGCAGCTCAGGAGTCAGAACTGAAGCTTTCTTT. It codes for CASSSGVRTEAFF.

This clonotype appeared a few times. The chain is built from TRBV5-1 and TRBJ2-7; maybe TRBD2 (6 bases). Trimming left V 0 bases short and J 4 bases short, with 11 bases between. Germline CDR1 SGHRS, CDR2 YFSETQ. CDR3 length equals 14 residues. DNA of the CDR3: TGCGCCAGCAGCTTGGAGGGCGGGACGTACGAGCAGTACTTC. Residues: CASSLEGGTYEQYF.

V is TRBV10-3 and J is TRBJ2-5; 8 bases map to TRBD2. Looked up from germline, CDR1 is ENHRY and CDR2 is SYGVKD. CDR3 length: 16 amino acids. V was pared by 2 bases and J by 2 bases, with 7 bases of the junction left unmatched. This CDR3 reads CAISEAGGGLQETQYF. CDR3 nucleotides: TGTGCCATCAGTGAGGCCGGGGGGGGCCTTCAAGAGACCCAGTACTTC.

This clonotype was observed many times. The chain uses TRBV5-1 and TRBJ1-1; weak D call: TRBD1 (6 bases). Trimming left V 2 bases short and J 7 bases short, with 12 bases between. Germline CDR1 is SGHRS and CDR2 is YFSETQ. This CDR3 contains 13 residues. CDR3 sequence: CASSFGGPNEAFF. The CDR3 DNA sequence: TGCGCCAGCAGCTTTGGGGGCCCCAATGAAGCTTTCTTT.